The 8 T cell receptor beta chains given below trace back to one sample, sequenced in a study of OX40 agonist ivuxolimab in advanced cancers. The receptor library was made with the immunoSEQ multiplex PCR assay. The table comes from immuneACCESS by way of TCRdb, which keeps in-frame sequences with V and J called. Part of the clones is missing from these tables; in studies checked, under half for an unresolved V gene and the rest for unknown reasons. Present in this sample are some 19,000 clones, about 90% of which were seen just once. Roughly 30% of the sample goes to the ten largest clones. The sample consisted of CD4+ or CD8+ T cells sorted from blood, taken in a trial of the OX40 agonist ivuxolimab. The source is an adult with an advanced solid tumor such as melanoma, head and neck, liver or kidney cancer.

The chain couples TRBV2 to TRBJ2-2; D uncertain. Germline CDR1 SNHLY, CDR2 FYNNEI. Between the trimmed V and J ends, which lost 5 bases and 2 bases, there was a span of 3 bases. This CDR3 contains 12 residues. CDR3 DNA sequence: TGTGCCAGCAGTACTAACACCGGGGAGCTGTTTTTT. This sequence encodes CASSTNTGELFF.

The chain carries TRBV27 and TRBJ2-7; no firm D call. The CDR3 length is 13 residues. V lost 5 bases to trimming and J lost 3 bases, with 11 bases between them. Per germline, CDR1 MNHEY and CDR2 SMNVEV (reference sequence). CDR3 bases: TGTGCCAGCAGTCCATCCTTAGGCTACGAGCAGTACTTC. It translates to CASSPSLGYEQYF.

The CDR3 sequence is CASSLAPRNHGALGYTF. The CDR3 DNA reads as TGTGCCAGCTCACTAGCACCCCGGAATCACGGGGCGTTAGGCTACACCTTC. This chain joins TRBV18 and TRBJ1-2; D may be TRBD1 (5 bases). The CDR3 consists of 17 residues. The V end was cut by 4 bases, the J end by 8 bases, with 26 bases between. Germline V gives CDR1 KGHSH, CDR2 LQKENI.

The chain carries TRBV4-1 and TRBJ2-2; D remains ambiguous. CDR3 length equals 14 residues. V was pared by 0 bases and J by 4 bases, with 6 bases between. CDR1 is MGHRA, CDR2 YSYEKL, per germline. For the CDR3, the DNA is TGCGCCAGCAGCCAAGAGACCCCCACCGGGGAGCTGTTTTTT. Translation: CASSQETPTGELFF.

The chain has TRBV13 and TRBJ2-7; 11 bases match TRBD2. CDR3 size: 16 residues. The V gene's germline CDR1 is PRHDT and CDR2 FYEKMQ (reference sequence). Trimming removed 5 bases from V and 1 base from J; junction bases left unmatched: 7. CDR3 DNA sequence: TGTGCCAGCAGCCCATCCGGGACTAGCGGTTCCTACGAGCAGTACTTC. Translated: CASSPSGTSGSYEQYF.

This sequence joins TRBV28 and TRBJ1-5; D may be TRBD1 (5 bases). The CDR3 is 15 amino acids. The germline gives CDR1 MDHEN, CDR2 SYDVKM. Trimming left V 3 bases short and J 3 bases short, with 12 bases between. The DNA for the CDR3 is TGTGCCAGCAGTTTGGGGCTTCGGTTCAATCAGCCCCAGCATTTT. It specifies CASSLGLRFNQPQHF.

The chain is built from TRBV11-2 and TRBJ2-2; unclear D gene. Trimming left V 5 bases short and J 7 bases short, with 8 bases between. The germline CDR1 and CDR2 sequences are SGHAT and FQNNGV. The CDR3 covers 12 residues. Here the CDR3 DNA reads TGTGCCAGCAGCGGAATGCTCGGGGAGCTGTTTTTT. This encodes CASSGMLGELFF.

The chain recombines TRBV7-9 with TRBJ2-7; 13 bases align to TRBD2. This CDR3 spans 16 amino acids. With 5 bases clipped from V and 4 bases from J, the junction kept 8 bases outside the gene matches. CDR1 and CDR2 (germline): SEHNR, FQNEAQ (reference sequence). The CDR3 sequence: CASSKTSGRRVYEQYF. The CDR3 nucleotides read TGTGCCAGCAGCAAGACTAGCGGGAGGCGGGTGTACGAGCAGTACTTC.